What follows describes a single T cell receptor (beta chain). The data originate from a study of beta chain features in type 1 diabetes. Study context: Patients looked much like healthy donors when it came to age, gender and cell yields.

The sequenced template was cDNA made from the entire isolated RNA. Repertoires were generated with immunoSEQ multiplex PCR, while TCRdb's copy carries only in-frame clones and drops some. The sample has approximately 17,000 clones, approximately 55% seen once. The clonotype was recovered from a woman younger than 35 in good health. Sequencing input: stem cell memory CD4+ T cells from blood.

The CDR3 protein is CASSNQGGVGTEAFF. In DNA, the CDR3 is TGTGCCAGCAGCAACCAGGGTGGGGTAGGCACTGAAGCTTTCTTT. The chain combines TRBV7-9 with TRBJ1-1, with D possibly matching TRBD1 (5 bases). The CDR3 loop spans 15 amino acids. Trimming pared 5 bases from V and 4 bases from J, leaving 17 bases between. Germline V lookup: CDR1 SEHNR, CDR2 FQNEAQ (reference sequence).